This entry describes one T cell receptor beta chain. What it binds is not known. The PCR ran on 60 Vbeta and 13 Jbeta primers. Here immunoSEQ multiplex PCR was the method, and the copy in TCRdb shows in-frame clones only, minus some. The data contain some 120,000 clones, 74% of them seen just once; the ten biggest clones take up 5.8%. These data are taken from a study of cytomegalovirus exposure and HLA in healthy donors. V shed 5 bases and J shed 5 bases, with 12 bases lying between them. Germline values: CDR1 MNHNS, CDR2 SASEGT. The CDR3 has 13 amino acids. Regarding the study as a whole: Among the most significant clusters, several appeared linked to common viral pathogens in a later analysis. Despite most TCR sequences being rare, some public TCRs occurred in many donors. Reports showed the classifier diagnosing cytomegalovirus status with high specificity and sensitivity.

V and J are TRBV6-1 and TRBJ2-5; weak D call: TRBD2 (6 bases). This clonotype was sampled from a woman aged 45-65 years in good health and CMV-seropositive. Source material: PBMCs. The CDR3 DNA follows: TGTGCCAGCAGTCTGGGGAGGCGGGAGACCCAGTACTTC. This sequence encodes CASSLGRRETQYF.